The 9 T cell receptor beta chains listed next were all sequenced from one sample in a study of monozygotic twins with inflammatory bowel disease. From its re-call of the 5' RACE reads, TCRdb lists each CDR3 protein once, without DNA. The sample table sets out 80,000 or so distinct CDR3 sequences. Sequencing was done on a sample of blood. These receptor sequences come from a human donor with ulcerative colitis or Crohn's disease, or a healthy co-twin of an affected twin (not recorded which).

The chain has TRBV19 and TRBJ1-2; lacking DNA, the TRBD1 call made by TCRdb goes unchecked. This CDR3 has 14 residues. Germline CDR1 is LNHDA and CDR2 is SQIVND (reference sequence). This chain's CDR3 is CASSYRSNSYGYTF.

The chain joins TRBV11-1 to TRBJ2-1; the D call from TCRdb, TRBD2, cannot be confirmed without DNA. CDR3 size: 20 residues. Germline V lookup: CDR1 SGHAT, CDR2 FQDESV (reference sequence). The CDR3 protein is CASRQHPRTSGASVNNEQFF.

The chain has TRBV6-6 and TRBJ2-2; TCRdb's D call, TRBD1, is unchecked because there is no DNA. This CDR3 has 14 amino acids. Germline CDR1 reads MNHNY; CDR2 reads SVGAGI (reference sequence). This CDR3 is CASIRDINTGELFF.

This chain's CDR3 is CASSLGPGRGGNEQFF. The chain combines TRBV5-1 with TRBJ2-1; absent DNA, TCRdb's TRBD1 call cannot be checked. This CDR3 is 16 amino acids long. CDR1 and CDR2 (germline): SGHRS, YFSETQ.

The CDR3 reads CSVKDRGVRNEQFF. The chain uses TRBV29-1 and TRBJ2-1; the TRBD1 assignment by TCRdb is unverifiable without DNA. CDR1 and CDR2 from the germline V gene are SQVTM and ANQGSEA. The CDR3 length is 14 residues.

Here the CDR3 reads CASTWQRGSYNEQFF. The chain couples TRBV5-1 to TRBJ2-1. Germline CDR1 SGHRS, CDR2 YFSETQ. CDR3 length equals 15 residues.

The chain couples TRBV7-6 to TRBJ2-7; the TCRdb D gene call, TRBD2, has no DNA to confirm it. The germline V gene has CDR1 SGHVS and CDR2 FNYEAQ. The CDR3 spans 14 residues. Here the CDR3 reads CASSRTSGEYEQYF.

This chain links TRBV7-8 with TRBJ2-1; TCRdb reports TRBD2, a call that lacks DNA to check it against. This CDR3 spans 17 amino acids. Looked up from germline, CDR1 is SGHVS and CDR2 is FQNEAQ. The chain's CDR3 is CASSPTGTSASYNEQFF.

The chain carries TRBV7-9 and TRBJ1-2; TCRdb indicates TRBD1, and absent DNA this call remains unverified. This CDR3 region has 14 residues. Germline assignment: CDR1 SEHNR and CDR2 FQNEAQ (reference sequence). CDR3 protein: CASSPEGQSYGYTF.